The clone carrying this T cell receptor beta chain was detected ten times or more. This record belongs to a study of response to subunit inactivated influenza vaccine. The length of the CDR3 is 14 residues. Trimming removed 4 bases at V and 0 bases at J, with 8 bases between. Germline lookup yields CDR1 MNHNS and CDR2 SASEGT. TCRdb fed the RT-PCR reads into MiXCR, producing one record per CDR3 protein. Of 500,000 to 550,000 distinct CDR3 sequences listed, less than 7.5% are singletons. Sequencing was performed on PBMCs from blood, taken about 24 months after vaccination. The sequence was collected from a man in his fifties or sixties who received an inactivated influenza vaccine. The chain has TRBV6-1 and TRBJ2-3; D not resolved. CDR3 region: CASSVVRSTDTQYF. The CDR3 nucleotides are TGTGCCAGCAGTGTTGTGCGGAGCACAGATACGCAGTATTTT.